This TCR beta chain was retrieved from a study of OX40 agonist ivuxolimab in advanced cancers. About the study: A diagnosis of hepatocellular carcinoma, melanoma, renal cell or head and neck cancer was present in dose-escalation patients.

Trimming cost V 4 bases and J 6 bases; bases outside gene matches: 15. This CDR3 is 17 amino acids long. The V gene's germline CDR1 is SGHRS and CDR2 YFSETQ. Method: immunoSEQ multiplex PCR; TCRdb's copy keeps in-frame clones and lacks some. Among more than 45,000 clones, approximately 88% were seen once, and the ten largest hold 4.6%. This clone was observed once. As yet, its antigen is unknown. Study-wide findings and caveats: CD8+ T cells were the subset that, on average, had more expanded clones than CD4+. Low normalized T-cell clonal expansion was additionally recorded for some nonresponders.

The specimen comprised CD4+ or CD8+ T cells sorted from blood, sampled in a trial of the OX40 agonist ivuxolimab. The V gene is TRBV5-1, the J gene TRBJ2-1; 8 positions agree with TRBD2. This TCR derives from an adult with an advanced solid tumor such as melanoma, head and neck, liver or kidney cancer. CDR3 sequence: CASSLLEDSGMGNEQFF. CDR3 nucleotides: TGCGCCAGCAGCCTCCTCGAGGATAGCGGGATGGGCAATGAGCAGTTCTTC.